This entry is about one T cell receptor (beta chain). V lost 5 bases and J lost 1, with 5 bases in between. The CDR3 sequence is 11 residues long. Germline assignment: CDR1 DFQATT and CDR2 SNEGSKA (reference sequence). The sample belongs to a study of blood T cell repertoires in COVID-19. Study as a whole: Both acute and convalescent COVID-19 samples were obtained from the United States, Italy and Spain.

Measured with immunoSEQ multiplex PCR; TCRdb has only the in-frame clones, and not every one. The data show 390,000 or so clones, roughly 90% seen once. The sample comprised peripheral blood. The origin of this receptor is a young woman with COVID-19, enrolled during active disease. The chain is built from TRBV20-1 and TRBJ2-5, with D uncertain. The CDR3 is CSAVLQETQYF. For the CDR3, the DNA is TGCAGTGCTGTCCTCCAAGAGACCCAGTACTTC.